Detailed here is one T cell receptor beta chain. This specimen belongs to a study of control samples from healthy donors and cancer patients. Assay: immunoSEQ multiplex PCR; the TCRdb copy retains only in-frame clones and omits some. The sample lists approximately 100,000 clones, just over 85% occurring once. The CDR3 length is 15 residues. Germline V gene data show CDR1 as SGHNT and CDR2 as YYREEE (reference sequence). J lost 5 bases, V lost 4 bases, and 6 bases had no gene match. The TCR sequence derives from a young man in good health. The chain couples TRBV5-4 to TRBJ2-3; 11 nucleotides match TRBD1. Sequencing was carried out using blood. The CDR3 DNA is TGTGCCAGCAGCGGGACCGGGACAGGGGGAGATACGCAGTATTTT. As protein: CASSGTGTGGDTQYF.